This T cell receptor (beta chain) was recovered during a study of Graves' ophthalmopathy and Graves' hyperthyroidism. The sequenced template was RNA, covering the TCR beta CDR3 region. RT-PCR in the first round used HTBI primers; a second-round multiplex PCR followed. In TCRdb, the multiplex PCR reads were re-called with MiXCR into one record per CDR3 protein. The profile shows about 390,000 distinct CDR3 sequences, roughly 15% of them singletons. In its sample, this clonotype ranks as medium-sized. Sample: peripheral blood. The TCR was taken from a woman aged 18-35 years with stable Graves' hyperthyroidism.

The CDR3 spells CASSLDPMGDEQYF. The CDR3 bases are TGTGCCAGCAGCTTGGACCCCATGGGGGACGAGCAGTACTTC. This rearrangement joins TRBV11-2 to TRBJ2-7; either TRBD1 or TRBD2 may supply D (5 bases each). CDR3 size: 14 residues. Trimming removed 3 bases at V and 5 bases at J, with 14 bases between. Germline CDR1 reads SGHAT; CDR2 reads FQNNGV.